This T cell receptor (beta chain) was captured by sequencing in a study of post-analysis software for immune sequencing data (dated by TCRdb to the mid-2010s). About the study as a whole: Disease courses on record covered relapsing-remitting, secondary progressive and progressive-relapsing multiple sclerosis, though some patients had no subtype annotation. The patient repertoires were compared against approximately ten previously published healthy control repertoires obtained from donors aged roughly 6 to 25 years. A subset of samples was prepared in parallel using single-end sample barcoding, then pooled and co-amplified after Illumina adapter ligation.

The full study reports these points: The control group was slightly older than the multiple sclerosis patient group. Normalized Chao1 diversity was significantly lower in multiple sclerosis patients than controls, suggesting substantial peripheral T-cell clonal expansion. Patients showed significantly higher frequencies than controls for five TRBV segments, among them TRBV5-6, TRBV5-1 and TRBV20-1. When samples were clustered directly using the F measure, samples prepared in the same batch co-clustered strongly, which prompted a batch-effect correction.

Only a few counts were recorded for this clonotype. It has no known antigen specificity. Base qualities are missing; no much larger clone stands one base away. Receptors were amplified or captured by PCR. Sequencing relied on an Illumina HiSeq 2500. To reduce PCR and sequencing biases, unique molecular identifiers were incorporated into the TCR beta cDNA libraries. Roughly 500,000 cDNA molecules were obtained for every 1 to 10 million input T cells, so each molecule roughly corresponded to one T cell. The same protocol used for the earlier healthy control dataset was applied to prepare and sequence the patient libraries. Samples belonging to the same batch were prepared together, multiplexed and sequenced on a shared HiSeq lane. Per the authors' processing: Raw barcoded reads were processed with MIGEC, and single-read molecular identifier groups were discarded before consensus assembly and CDR3 extraction. Clonotype tables were post-analysed with VDJtools, and diversity was normalized by down-sampling all datasets to the smallest sample size. In repertoire overlap clustering, CDR3 amino acid sequences, but not nucleotide sequences, were matched to correct batch-related cross-sample contamination. TCRdb reanalyzed the raw reads on its own, using fastp at Q25 for trimming and MiXCR for clone calling, and kept in-frame beta chains. Rows are combined by CDR3 protein, so each entry shows the most common genes and DNA. The V and J calls shown here were made by TCRdb, not taken from the authors' results. The sample table lists approximately 180,000 distinct CDR3 sequences, approximately 30% of them with a count of one. The ten largest make up roughly 1.6% of the sample.

V is shortened by 4 bases, J by 4 bases, and the region joining them spans 5 bases. Including cysteine and phenylalanine, the CDR3 has 12 amino acids. The only DNA kept is the CDR3, 36 bases in frame from the first base. TCR beta repertoires were profiled from peripheral blood of 10 to 15 young patients with multiple sclerosis to demonstrate the VDJtools post-analysis software. The multiple sclerosis patients were children and adolescents between roughly 6 and 16 years of age. The rearrangement joined TRBV12-3 or TRBV12-4 to TRBJ1-5, with a tentative D gene TRBD1 over 5 matching bases. This receptor was obtained from a girl aged 5 to 17 with multiple sclerosis. The specimen sequenced was blood. The DNA sequence is given as TGTGCCAGCAGTTACAGGAATCAGCCCCAGCATTTT. Its protein product is CASSYRNQPQHF.